One sample yielded the 11 T cell receptor beta chains listed below, sequenced in a study of cytomegalovirus exposure and HLA in healthy donors. Using immunoSEQ multiplex PCR, the repertoire was profiled, and TCRdb retains in-frame clones only, with some absent. The repertoire includes roughly 310,000 clones, around 90% of them detected once, and roughly 0.88% sits in the top ten. The sample comprised PBMCs. These receptors all come from a man aged 25-45 years in good health and CMV-seronegative.

V and J are TRBV14 and TRBJ2-2; the D gene is possibly TRBD1 (6 bases). V lost 5 bases, J lost 6 bases, and 10 bases lay in between. CDR1 is SGHDN and CDR2 is FVKESK in the germline V gene. This CDR3 comprises 13 residues. The CDR3 loop reads CASSNPGAGELFF. The CDR3 DNA is TGTGCCAGCAGCAATCCAGGGGCCGGGGAGCTGTTTTTT.

The CDR3 DNA sequence: TGTGCCAGCAGACAGCGCACCGGGACTAGCCGCGCCGAGACCCAGTACTTC. Translating it yields CASRQRTGTSRAETQYF. J is TRBJ2-5 and V is TRBV7-8, with 9 bases aligning to TRBD2. Germline assignment: CDR1 SGHVS and CDR2 FQNEAQ. With 6 bases clipped from V and 5 bases from J, the junction kept 16 bases outside the gene matches. The CDR3 spans 17 residues.

The CDR3 DNA sequence: TGTGCCAGCAGTTACTCGATCGGCAGGGGGACTAACTATGGCTACACCTTC. Translation: CASSYSIGRGTNYGYTF. The genes are TRBV27 and TRBJ1-2; 7 positions match TRBD1. V trimming: 4 bases; J trimming: 0 bases; junction bases outside the gene matches: 11. Per germline, CDR1 MNHEY and CDR2 SMNVEV (reference sequence). The CDR3 is 17 amino acids.

This clone was seen just once. The CDR3 DNA reads TGTGCCAGCAGCTTTGGTACACATAATCAGCCCCAGCATTTT. It translates to CASSFGTHNQPQHF. V and J are TRBV5-6 and TRBJ1-5; D call uncertain. Trimming cost V 2 bases and J 4 bases, with 10 bases left between them. CDR1 is SGHDT and CDR2 is YYEEEE in the germline V gene. The CDR3 has 14 amino acids. Full variable domain (missing parts from reference TRBV5-6 and TRBJ1-5): DAGVTQSPTHLIKTRGQQVTLRCSPKSGHDTVSWYQQALGQGPQFIFQYYEEEERQRGNFPDRFSGHQFPNYSSELNVNALLLGDSALYLCASSFGTHNQPQHFGDGTRLSIL.

The CDR3 DNA reads as TGTGCCACCAGGGAGGGGGCCGGGCGCTATGGCTACACCTTC. Encoded protein: CATREGAGRYGYTF. V gene TRBV6-1 combines with J gene TRBJ1-2, with 7 bases identical to TRBD1. Germline V CDR1 and CDR2: MNHNS, SASEGT. V lost 10 bases and J lost 4; bases outside the gene matches: 12. This CDR3 region has 14 residues.

The V gene is TRBV21-1, the J gene TRBJ1-5; the D segment call TRBD1 is taken from the table without a DNA check. TRBV21-1 is classified as a pseudogene. The CDR3 loop spans 18 amino acids. The CDR3 coding sequence is TGTGCCAGCAGCACCCCTTTCCGACAGGAGTATAGCAATCAGCCCCAGCATTTT. Translated: CASSTPFRQEYSNQPQHF.

This clone is a singleton in its sample. This rearrangement joins TRBV4-3 to TRBJ2-3, with TRBD2 matching over 7 bases. In germline, CDR1 is LGHNA, CDR2 YSLEER. The junction had 6 bases not matched to a gene; V was cut back by 1 base and J by 2 bases. There are 16 residues in the CDR3. In DNA form, the CDR3 reads TGCGCCAGCAGCCAAGGTTGGGGGGGGTTCACAGATACGCAGTATTTT. Translated, it gives CASSQGWGGFTDTQYF.

The chain combines TRBV27 with TRBJ2-7, with 9 bases lining up with TRBD1. V was pared by 2 bases and J by 5 bases, with 7 bases of the junction left unmatched. The germline V gene encodes CDR1 MNHEY and CDR2 SMNVEV (reference sequence). The CDR3 runs to 15 residues. The CDR3 reads CASSLAGTGYHEQYF. CDR3 sequence (DNA): TGTGCCAGCAGTTTAGCCGGGACAGGGTACCACGAGCAGTACTTC.

The chain links TRBV25-1 to TRBJ2-1, with 11 bases lining up with TRBD2. With 8 bases clipped from V and 6 bases from J, the junction kept 12 bases outside the gene matches. The CDR3 is 16 residues long. CDR1 and CDR2 from the germline V gene are MGHDK and SYGVNS. CDR3 sequence reads: CASEGGLAEIGNEQFF. The CDR3 DNA sequence: TGTGCCAGCGAAGGGGGACTAGCGGAGATTGGCAATGAGCAGTTCTTC.

CDR3 protein: CASSYVEYPEKLFF. The CDR3 DNA follows: TGTGCCAGCAGTTATGTGGAGTATCCCGAAAAACTGTTTTTT. The rearrangement uses TRBV6-5 and TRBJ1-4; no reliable D call. V was clipped by 3 bases and J by 8 bases, with 13 bases between them. Germline CDR1 and CDR2: MNHEY and SVGAGI. This CDR3 is built from 14 residues.

In its sample, this clone was seen once. The chain employs TRBV18 and TRBJ2-2; TRBD1 matches 7 bases. Germline CDR1 KGHSH, CDR2 LQKENI. V lost 1 base to trimming and J lost 4 bases; unmatched junction nucleotides: 9. The CDR3 is 17 amino acids. CDR3 coding DNA: TGTGCCAGCTCACCACGAGGACAGGCCTGGAGCACCGGGGAGCTGTTTTTT. Translating it yields CASSPRGQAWSTGELFF.